This T cell receptor (beta chain) was obtained from a study of response to subunit inactivated influenza vaccine. V was cut by 0 bases and J by 7 bases, with 15 bases left in between. Germline V CDR1 and CDR2: ENHRY, SYGVKD. The CDR3 has 16 residues. TCRdb redid the calling of the RT-PCR reads with MiXCR, one entry per CDR3 protein. Among 700,000 to 900,000 distinct CDR3 sequences listed, approximately 22% were seen once. This clonotype was sampled from a man aged 50-60 years who received an inactivated influenza vaccine. The chain links TRBV10-3 to TRBJ2-2, with D perhaps being TRBD1 or TRBD2 (6 bases each). Material: PBMCs from blood, obtained more than 4 days after vaccination. CDR3 loop: CAISESPAGEVGELFF. The CDR3 nucleotides are TGTGCCATCAGTGAGTCTCCGGCAGGGGAGGTCGGGGAGCTGTTTTTT.